These 25 T cell receptor beta chains were all obtained from the same sample, sequenced in a study of human T cells and chemical hapten exposure. TCRdb redid the calling of the 5' RACE reads with MiXCR, one entry per CDR3 protein. Here the sample spans tens of thousands of distinct CDR3 sequences, roughly 8% being singletons. Before extraction, the whole blood was not fractionated, and total RNA was taken from it. These receptors were obtained from a male donor in good health.

At least ten counts were recorded for this clonotype. This chain links TRBV19 with TRBJ1-2; D perhaps matches TRBD1 (6 bases). Trimming took off 9 bases at V and 4 bases at J, with 21 bases between the two ends. The CDR3 is 15 amino acids. Germline lookup yields CDR1 LNHDA and CDR2 SQIVND (reference sequence). In nucleotides, the CDR3 is TGTGCCAGCATCCACGACCCCCAGGGGCCCTATGGCTACACCTTC. This translates into CASIHDPQGPYGYTF.

Note on this clonotype: Being one base from a much bigger clone, this may be a read error. This chain joins TRBV9 and TRBJ2-7; the D is unclear. This CDR3 has 14 amino acids. Germline assignment: CDR1 SGDLS and CDR2 YYNGEE. The CDR3 is CASSVAPSSYELYF. The CDR3 region has the DNA TGTGCCAGCAGCGTAGCGCCAAGCTCCTACGAGCTGTACTTC.

This clonotype showed up many times. The chain links TRBV19 to TRBJ1-5; D gene unclear. Trimming shortened V by 4 bases and J by 2 bases, and 15 bases separated the two germline ends. Germline V gene sequence: CDR1 LNHDA, CDR2 SQIVND (reference sequence). The CDR3 length is 16 residues. CDR3 DNA sequence: TGTGCCAGTAGTAGGGCTCAAAGGATCGGCAATCAGCCCCAGCATTTT. This sequence encodes CASSRAQRIGNQPQHF.

Many counts were recorded for this clonotype. The chain combines TRBV4-1 with TRBJ2-2, with TRBD2 as a possible D gene (6 bases). Germline assignment: CDR1 MGHRA and CDR2 YSYEKL. This CDR3 is built from 18 residues. The V end lost 4 bases, the J end lost 0 bases, and 18 bases lay between the germline ends. For the CDR3, the DNA is TGCGCCAGCAGCCCCTTAGCCGAGACTAGACCGAACACCGGGGAGCTGTTTTTT. Translating it yields CASSPLAETRPNTGELFF.

The V gene is TRBV29-1, the J gene TRBJ2-7; 8 bases align to TRBD1. CDR1 is SQVTM, CDR2 ANQGSEA, per germline. V was pared by 6 bases and J by 6 bases, with 7 bases of the junction left unmatched. The CDR3 is 12 amino acids. CDR3 sequence (DNA): TGCAGCGTGGGTCAGGGGGCGTCCGAGCAGTACTTC. This codes for CSVGQGASEQYF.

This clonotype has only a few counts. The J gene is TRBJ2-3, the V gene TRBV6-5, with 8 bases aligning to TRBD1. V lost 4 bases, J lost 4 bases, and 7 bases stayed unmatched. Germline lookup yields CDR1 MNHEY and CDR2 SVGAGI. This CDR3 has 15 amino acids. The CDR3 region has the DNA TGTGCCAGCAGTTCCGGACAGGGTTGGGCAGATACGCAGTATTTT. Its translation: CASSSGQGWADTQYF.

This clonotype occurred many times. The chain couples TRBV11-2 to TRBJ2-5; D might be TRBD1 (5 bases). This CDR3 comprises 14 residues. Trimming removed 6 bases from V and 1 base from J, with 12 bases in between. Germline V gene sequence: CDR1 SGHAT, CDR2 FQNNGV. CDR3 in DNA: TGTGCCAGCAGAGCTGACAGCGTCCAAGAGACCCAGTACTTC. This sequence encodes CASRADSVQETQYF. The full variable domain, with the rest looked up from reference TRBV11-2 and TRBJ2-5, is EAGVAQSPRYKIIEKRQSVAFWCNPISGHATLYWYQQILGQGPKLLIQFQNNGVVDDSQLPKDRFSAERLKGVDSTLKIQPAKLEDSAVYLCASRADSVQETQYFGPGTRLLVL.

The table lists this clonotype with many counts. This chain connects TRBV29-1 to TRBJ2-3, with D perhaps matching TRBD2 (6 bases). With 7 bases removed from V and 8 bases from J, the gap between germline ends came to 10 bases. Germline CDR1 SQVTM, CDR2 ANQGSEA. This CDR3 region has 10 residues. CDR3 bases: TGCAGCGCAGACGGGGGTACGCAGTATTTT. This gives the protein CSADGGTQYF.

This clonotype came up a few times. The CDR3 spells CASSRRQGINSPLHF. For the CDR3, the DNA is TGTGCCAGCAGCCGGAGACAGGGGATTAATTCACCCCTCCACTTT. The chain employs TRBV4-2 and TRBJ1-6, with 8 bases fitting TRBD1. The CDR3 extends over 15 amino acids. Germline CDR1 and CDR2: LGHNA and YNFKEQ. The J segment lost 6 bases and the V segment lost 4 bases, leaving 5 bases of the junction unmatched.

This clonotype appeared many times. The chain recombines TRBV20-1 with TRBJ2-1; D not certain. This CDR3 contains 12 residues. Germline V gives CDR1 DFQATT, CDR2 SNEGSKA (reference sequence). The V gene lost 1 base and the J gene lost 7 bases, with 8 bases spanning the gap. The CDR3 loop is CSARALENEQFF. DNA for the CDR3: TGCAGTGCTAGAGCGTTGGAGAATGAGCAGTTCTTC.

This clonotype appeared a few times. The V gene is TRBV20-1, the J gene TRBJ2-7, with D tentatively TRBD1 (5 bases). The CDR3 sequence is 13 residues long. Trimming cost V 6 bases and J 1 base, with 13 bases left between them. CDR1 and CDR2 from the germline V gene are DFQATT and SNEGSKA (reference sequence). The chain's CDR3 is CSARQKFSYEQYF. In DNA form, the CDR3 reads TGCAGTGCAAGACAGAAATTTTCCTACGAGCAGTACTTC.

Only a few counts were recorded for this clonotype. The chain links TRBV4-2 to TRBJ2-7; 9 bases are a match to TRBD1. Germline loops: CDR1 LGHNA, CDR2 YNFKEQ. The CDR3 is 16 residues long. Losses at the gene ends were 1 base for V and 4 bases for J; bases not matched to a gene: 8. CDR3 nucleotides: TGTGCCAGCAGCCAAGTATCCAGGACAGGGGTGTACGAGCAGTACTTC. As protein: CASSQVSRTGVYEQYF.

CDR3 protein: CASSLGSDISYEQYF. In nucleotides, the CDR3 is TGTGCCAGCAGCTTAGGGTCGGACATCTCCTACGAGCAGTACTTC. The gene calls are TRBV7-9 and TRBJ2-7; D is perhaps TRBD1 (5 bases). V gave up 1 base and J gave up 0 bases, with 10 bases separating them. CDR3 size: 15 residues. CDR1 is SEHNR and CDR2 is FQNEAQ in the germline V gene (reference sequence).

This clonotype was counted at least ten times. This chain connects TRBV18 to TRBJ2-1, with D uncertain. The CDR3 extends over 14 amino acids. The germline V and J ends were trimmed by 5 bases and 2 bases, with 10 bases remaining between them. CDR1 is KGHSH, CDR2 LQKENI, per germline. For the CDR3, the DNA is TGTGCCAGCTCAGGGCGAACTACCTACAATGAGCAGTTCTTC. This codes for CASSGRTTYNEQFF.

A single count supports this clonotype. This chain links TRBV4-1 with TRBJ1-1, with no clear D. The germline CDR1 and CDR2 sequences are MGHRA and YSYEKL. Trimming pared 3 bases from V and 3 bases from J, leaving 17 bases between. This CDR3 spans 16 amino acids. CDR3 in amino acids: CASSHVVGVKDTEAFF. The CDR3 coding sequence is TGCGCCAGCAGCCACGTGGTAGGTGTTAAGGACACTGAAGCTTTCTTT.

This clonotype showed up many times. The chain employs TRBV27 and TRBJ2-7; D tentatively reads TRBD1 or TRBD2 (5 bases each). The CDR3 consists of 15 residues. The germline gives CDR1 MNHEY, CDR2 SMNVEV (reference sequence). V lost 4 bases and J lost 4, with 17 bases in between. The CDR3 DNA reads TGTGCCAGCAGTTCCGGGGCCGGGGCAGGGTACGAGCAGTACTTC. Encoded protein: CASSSGAGAGYEQYF.

This clonotype was observed at least ten times. The gene calls are TRBV18 and TRBJ1-5; D unclear. Germline V gives CDR1 KGHSH, CDR2 LQKENI. V shed 1 base and J shed 0 bases, with 4 bases lying between them. This CDR3 comprises 14 residues. The CDR3 here is CASSPQSSNQPQHF. CDR3 nucleotides: TGTGCCAGCTCACCACAAAGTAGCAATCAGCCCCAGCATTTT.

The CDR3 sequence: CAISDPAYNEQFF. In DNA, the CDR3 is TGTGCCATCAGTGACCCAGCATACAATGAGCAGTTCTTC. The chain is built from TRBV10-3 and TRBJ2-1; no definite D call. Germline loops: CDR1 ENHRY, CDR2 SYGVKD. The CDR3 spans 13 residues. V was trimmed by 3 bases and J by 4 bases, leaving 7 bases between them.

A few counts support this clonotype. This chain uses TRBV5-3 with TRBJ2-2, with D possibly TRBD1 on 6 matching bases. TRBV5-3 is treated as an ORF (open reading frame) with a function not yet certain. The CDR3 loop spans 17 amino acids. V was shortened by 0 bases and J by 0 bases, with 12 bases between the two germline ends. The CDR3 protein is CARSLEPRTANTGELFF. CDR3 coding DNA: TGTGCCAGAAGCTTGGAACCCCGGACAGCGAACACCGGGGAGCTGTTTTTT.

The chain employs TRBV20-1 and TRBJ2-3, with 11 bases lining up with TRBD2. This CDR3 has 15 residues. From germline, CDR1 is DFQATT and CDR2 SNEGSKA (reference sequence). The J segment lost 2 bases and the V segment lost 3 bases, leaving 4 bases of the junction unmatched. In nucleotides, the CDR3 is TGCAGTGCTAGCGTACTAGCGGGGGACACAGATACGCAGTATTTT. Residues: CSASVLAGDTDTQYF.

This clonotype was found many times. This sequence joins TRBV19 and TRBJ1-4; D perhaps matches TRBD1 (5 bases). The CDR3 sequence is 15 residues long. The germline gives CDR1 LNHDA, CDR2 SQIVND (reference sequence). Trimming stripped 5 bases from V and 8 bases from J, with 18 bases between. The CDR3 DNA reads TGTGCCAGTAGTTCACTGACAGCTCAGAAGGAAAAACTGTTTTTT. It codes for CASSSLTAQKEKLFF.

The rearrangement links TRBV20-1 to TRBJ1-5; D is uncertain. From germline, CDR1 is DFQATT and CDR2 SNEGSKA (reference sequence). CDR3 length equals 14 residues. V lost 3 bases to trimming and J lost 4 bases, with 13 bases between them. As DNA, the CDR3 is TGCAGTGCTAGGGGCTCCACCGGGAATCAGCCCCAGCATTTT. Its protein is CSARGSTGNQPQHF.

The chain combines TRBV12-3 or TRBV12-4 with TRBJ2-6, with 7 bases identical to TRBD1. After removal of 7 bases from V and 3 bases from J, the junction contained 18 bases not matched to a gene. The CDR3 consists of 19 residues. CDR3 in amino acids: CASTLGTAGGYGGANVLTF. The CDR3 nucleotides are TGTGCCAGCACCCTAGGGACGGCAGGGGGATATGGTGGGGCCAACGTCCTGACTTTC.

CDR3 DNA: TGCAGTGCTAGAGATTCGGGGAGCTCTGGAAACACCATATATTTT. Translating it yields CSARDSGSSGNTIYF. The V and J genes are TRBV20-1 and TRBJ1-3; no clear D. Looked up from germline, CDR1 is DFQATT and CDR2 is SNEGSKA (reference sequence). This CDR3 region has 15 residues. Deletions cut 0 bases from V and 0 bases from J, with 9 bases between.

The V call is TRBV27, the J call TRBJ2-3; 7 bases are a match to TRBD1. The CDR3 covers 15 residues. V shed 6 bases and J 2 bases; nucleotides not matched to a gene: 8. Per the germline V gene, CDR1 is MNHEY and CDR2 is SMNVEV (reference sequence). The CDR3, as DNA: TGTGCCAGCAGGCTCCGGGACAGCCTCACAGATACGCAGTATTTT. This codes for CASRLRDSLTDTQYF.